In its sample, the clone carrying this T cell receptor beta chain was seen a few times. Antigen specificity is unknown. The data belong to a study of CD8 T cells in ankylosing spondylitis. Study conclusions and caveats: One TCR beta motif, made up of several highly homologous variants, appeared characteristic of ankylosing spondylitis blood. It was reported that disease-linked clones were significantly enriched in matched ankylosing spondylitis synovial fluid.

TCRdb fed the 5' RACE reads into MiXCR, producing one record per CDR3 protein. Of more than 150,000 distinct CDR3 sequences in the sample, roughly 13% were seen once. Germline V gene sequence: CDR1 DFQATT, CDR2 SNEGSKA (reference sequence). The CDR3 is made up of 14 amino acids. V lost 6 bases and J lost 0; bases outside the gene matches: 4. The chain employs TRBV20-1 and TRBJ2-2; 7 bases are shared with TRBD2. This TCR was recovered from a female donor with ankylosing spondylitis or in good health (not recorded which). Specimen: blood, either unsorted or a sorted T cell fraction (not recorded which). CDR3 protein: CSAKGLANTGELFF. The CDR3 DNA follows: TGCAGTGCGAAAGGACTAGCGAACACCGGGGAGCTGTTTTTT.